One and the same sample provided the 25 T cell receptor beta chains below, sequenced in a study of cytomegalovirus exposure and HLA in healthy donors. The protocol was immunoSEQ multiplex PCR, while the TCRdb copy is restricted to in-frame clones and leaves out a portion. This table holds under 250,000 clones, about 81% found once. The sequenced material came from PBMCs. The receptors shown here come from a woman in her 30s in good health and CMV-seronegative.

This sequence joins TRBV9 and TRBJ1-4; a weak D match, TRBD1 (5 bases). Germline CDR1 reads SGDLS; CDR2 reads YYNGEE. CDR3 length equals 14 residues. The germline V and J ends were trimmed by 4 bases and 8 bases, with 15 bases remaining between them. CDR3 nucleotides: TGTGCCAGCAGCCCTCCGGGGGATATAGAAAAACTGTTTTTT. Translating gives CASSPPGDIEKLFF.

The chain carries TRBV19 and TRBJ2-2, with TRBD2 matching 12 bases. This CDR3 region has 16 residues. Germline-derived CDR1 and CDR2 are LNHDA and SQIVND (reference sequence). V was clipped by 5 bases and J by 1 base; unmatched bases: 2. The CDR3 loop is CASSSGLAGNTGELFF. The CDR3 region has the DNA TGTGCCAGTAGTTCGGGACTAGCGGGGAACACCGGGGAGCTGTTTTTT. The full variable domain, completed using reference TRBV19 and TRBJ2-2, is DGGITQSPKYLFRKEGQNVTLSCEQNLNHDAMYWYRQDPGQGLRLIYYSQIVNDFQKGDIAEGYSVSREKKESFPLTVTSAQKNPTAFYLCASSSGLAGNTGELFFGEGSRLTVL.

In DNA, the CDR3 is TGTGCCATCAGGGCCCCCGGACAGGGCTACGAGCAGTACTTC. It yields the protein CAIRAPGQGYEQYF. J is TRBJ2-7 and V is TRBV10-3, with TRBD1 matching over 8 bases. The CDR3 has 14 residues. Germline trimming cut 6 bases from V and 3 bases from J; bases unmatched to any gene: 7. Germline CDR1 and CDR2: ENHRY and SYGVKD.

This clone was seen more than once but under ten times. This chain links TRBV11-2 with TRBJ1-2, with D maybe TRBD1 (6 bases). V was cut by 0 bases and J by 3 bases, with 20 bases left in between. The CDR3 runs 18 residues. Germline CDR1 is SGHAT and CDR2 is FQNNGV. CDR3 sequence (DNA): TGTGCCAGCAGCTTAGAGGGGGTGATGGGCAGGGGCCACTATGGCTACACCTTC. Protein sequence: CASSLEGVMGRGHYGYTF.

As to this clone: The limits of the CDR3 on the DNA are not certain, so only TCRdb's listed CDR3 is given. V and J are TRBV18 and TRBJ2-1; no DNA check was done on the table's D call, TRBD1. Germline V gene data show CDR1 as KGHSH and CDR2 as LQKENI. The CDR3 is 15 amino acids long, termini counted. CDR3 sequence: CASSPSFGPGEKQFF.

The chain combines TRBV6-5 with TRBJ2-5; D might be TRBD2 (7 bases). Deletions cut 1 base from V and 1 base from J, with 13 bases between. CDR1 and CDR2 (germline): MNHEY, SVGAGI. This CDR3 is 16 amino acids long. The CDR3 DNA sequence: TGTGCCAGCAGTTACTGGGGGGGGCCCCCCCAAGAGACCCAGTACTTC. It yields the protein CASSYWGGPPQETQYF.

The chain couples TRBV6-5 to TRBJ1-1; 9 nucleotides match TRBD1. CDR3 size: 14 residues. The germline gives CDR1 MNHEY, CDR2 SVGAGI. V was pared by 7 bases and J by 5 bases, with 8 bases of the junction left unmatched. The CDR3 region is CASTAGQGSTEAFF. CDR3 coding DNA: TGTGCCAGCACCGCAGGACAGGGGAGTACTGAAGCTTTCTTT.

The V gene is TRBV5-6, the J gene TRBJ2-1; D perhaps matches TRBD2 (6 bases). CDR3 length: 15 residues. Trimming shortened V by 4 bases and J by 6 bases, and 17 bases separated the two germline ends. In germline, CDR1 is SGHDT, CDR2 YYEEEE. The CDR3 bases are TGTGCCAGCAGCCCCCGAGGTGCGGGGCGCAATGAGCAGTTCTTC. This encodes CASSPRGAGRNEQFF. Using reference TRBV5-6 and TRBJ2-1 for the parts outside the CDR3, the full variable domain is DAGVTQSPTHLIKTRGQQVTLRCSPKSGHDTVSWYQQALGQGPQFIFQYYEEEERQRGNFPDRFSGHQFPNYSSELNVNALLLGDSALYLCASSPRGAGRNEQFFGPGTRLTVL.

The gene calls are TRBV6-1 and TRBJ1-1, with 8 nucleotides matching TRBD1. The V gene end was trimmed by 5 bases and the J gene end by 4 bases; junction bases not matched to a gene: 6. CDR1 is MNHNS, CDR2 SASEGT, per germline. There are 14 residues in the CDR3. CDR3 in amino acids: CASSTGQGRTEAFF. Here the CDR3 DNA reads TGTGCCAGCAGTACCGGACAGGGCCGCACTGAAGCTTTCTTT.

The chain uses TRBV28 and TRBJ1-5; TRBD1 is a possible D gene (5 bases). The CDR3 is 13 amino acids. The V gene's germline CDR1 is MDHEN and CDR2 SYDVKM. With 6 bases removed from V and 5 bases from J, the gap between germline ends came to 11 bases. CDR3 nucleotides: TGTGCCAGCAGCACAGGACCCGATCAGCCCCAGCATTTT. It yields the protein CASSTGPDQPQHF.

The chain uses TRBV6-1 and TRBJ2-7, with 7 positions matching TRBD2. This CDR3 comprises 16 residues. V trimming: 0 bases; J trimming: 7 bases; junction bases outside the gene matches: 12. Germline V gene data show CDR1 as MNHNS and CDR2 as SASEGT. CDR3 loop: CASSEAYGGRAGEQYF. CDR3 nucleotides: TGTGCCAGCAGTGAAGCTTACGGAGGGAGGGCCGGAGAGCAGTACTTC.

This chain connects TRBV5-1 to TRBJ2-7; the D gene is possibly TRBD2 (5 bases). Germline values: CDR1 SGHRS, CDR2 YFSETQ. The CDR3 runs to 16 residues. V shed 0 bases and J shed 6 bases, with 19 bases lying between them. Here the CDR3 DNA reads TGCGCCAGCAGCTTGGGTTCCCGCCGCTTAGAGGGCGAGCAGTACTTC. It is translated as CASSLGSRRLEGEQYF.

This chain connects TRBV14 to TRBJ2-7; D remains unclear. Trimming took off 1 base at V and 2 bases at J, with 9 bases between the two ends. This CDR3 has 14 amino acids. Germline V lookup: CDR1 SGHDN, CDR2 FVKESK. This CDR3 reads CASSQGNRAYEQYF. The DNA for the CDR3 is TGTGCCAGCAGCCAAGGTAACCGGGCCTACGAGCAGTACTTC.

This clone showed up just once. The genes are TRBV9 and TRBJ2-2, with TRBD1 matching over 9 bases. Germline CDR1 reads SGDLS; CDR2 reads YYNGEE. Trimming at V came to 0 bases and at J to 6 bases, leaving 12 bases not matched to a gene. This CDR3 contains 18 residues. DNA for the CDR3: TGTGCCAGCAGCGTAGAAATGGGTGGGACAGGGAGGTCCGGGGAGCTGTTTTTT. This sequence encodes CASSVEMGGTGRSGELFF.

The chain combines TRBV2 with TRBJ2-3; TRBD2 matches at 7 bases. The CDR3 length is 14 residues. CDR1 and CDR2 (germline): SNHLY, FYNNEI. V was pared by 6 bases and J by 4 bases, with 7 bases of the junction left unmatched. The chain's CDR3 is CASRGEGWADTQYF. CDR3 DNA: TGTGCCAGCAGAGGGGAGGGGTGGGCAGATACGCAGTATTTT.

The gene calls are TRBV5-1 and TRBJ2-1; 10 positions agree with TRBD2. V trimming: 4 bases; J trimming: 9 bases; junction bases outside the gene matches: 4. There are 13 residues in the CDR3. Germline values: CDR1 SGHRS, CDR2 YFSETQ. The CDR3 region is CASSPLAGSEQFF. CDR3 in DNA: TGCGCCAGCAGCCCACTAGCGGGAAGTGAGCAGTTCTTC.

The CDR3 region has the DNA TGCGCCAGCAGCTTTACTAGCGGGAGCCCCGAGGGCAAAAACATTCAGTACTTC. Protein: CASSFTSGSPEGKNIQYF. The rearrangement joins TRBV5-1 to TRBJ2-4; 11 bases match TRBD2. Germline trimming cut 2 bases from V and 3 bases from J; bases unmatched to any gene: 10. CDR3 length equals 18 residues. The germline V gene encodes CDR1 SGHRS and CDR2 YFSETQ. The full variable domain, with the rest looked up from reference TRBV5-1 and TRBJ2-4, is KAGVTQTPRYLIKTRGQQVTLSCSPISGHRSVSWYQQTPGQGLQFLFEYFSETQRNKGNFPGRFSGRQFSNSRSEMNVSTLELGDSALYLCASSFTSGSPEGKNIQYFGAGTRLSVL.

This clone was seen a single time. The chain has TRBV29-1 and TRBJ2-5, with unresolved D. The CDR3 sequence is 12 residues long. The V gene lost 5 bases and the J gene lost 5 bases, with 12 bases spanning the gap. Per the germline V gene, CDR1 is SQVTM and CDR2 is ANQGSEA. This CDR3 reads CSVIPTSETQYF. In DNA form, the CDR3 reads TGCAGCGTTATACCTACGTCGGAGACCCAGTACTTC.

This clone was seen many times. In the same sample, other DNA sequences code for this CDR3. The chain joins TRBV30 to TRBJ1-1, with a tentative D call TRBD1 (6 bases). This CDR3 comprises 13 residues. V was cut by 2 bases and J by 0 bases, with 7 bases left in between. Looked up from germline, CDR1 is GTSNPN and CDR2 is SVGIG (reference sequence). CDR3 protein: CAWSQGLNTEAFF. The DNA for the CDR3 is TGTGCCTGGAGTCAGGGGTTGAACACTGAAGCTTTCTTT.

The rearrangement links TRBV2 to TRBJ1-2; the match to TRBD1 covers 11 bases. CDR1 is SNHLY, CDR2 FYNNEI, per germline. V dropped 4 bases and J dropped 3; count of bases not matched to a gene: 1. This CDR3 is built from 14 residues. CDR3 DNA: TGTGCCAGCAGTGGGGGACAGGGGGACTATGGCTACACCTTC. Translating gives CASSGGQGDYGYTF.

The chain couples TRBV28 to TRBJ2-7, with 7 bases identical to TRBD1. The V segment lost 7 bases and the J segment 1 base; nucleotides outside the gene matches: 7. Germline-derived CDR1 and CDR2 are MDHEN and SYDVKM. The CDR3 consists of 14 residues. Here the CDR3 DNA reads TGTGCCAGCAAGGGGACAGAGACTTCCTACGAGCAGTACTTC. This gives the protein CASKGTETSYEQYF.

The rearrangement joins TRBV6-5 to TRBJ2-1, with TRBD2 identical over 8 bases. Trimming took 8 bases from V and 12 from J; bases not matched to a gene: 9. Germline V lookup: CDR1 MNHEY, CDR2 SVGAGI. This CDR3 has 12 residues. The CDR3 DNA reads as TGTGCCAGCCGGACTAGCTCCAACCCGCAGTTCTTC. It encodes CASRTSSNPQFF.

The chain uses TRBV11-3 and TRBJ2-1, with TRBD1 as a possible D gene (6 bases). This CDR3 comprises 16 residues. Germline lookup yields CDR1 SGHNT and CDR2 YENEEA. V lost 1 base, J lost 0 bases, and 10 bases lay in between. The CDR3 region has the DNA TGTGCCAGCAGCTTAGGGGGGACAAGCTCCTACAATGAGCAGTTCTTC. This encodes CASSLGGTSSYNEQFF.

A remark on this clone: Other DNA sequences of this sample code for an identical CDR3. The CDR3 DNA reads as TGTGCCAGCAGTGAAGACAGGGGCCAAGAGACCCAGTACTTC. Translation gives CASSEDRGQETQYF. The chain uses TRBV2 and TRBJ2-5; TRBD1 agrees at 7 bases. The germline V gene encodes CDR1 SNHLY and CDR2 FYNNEI. This CDR3 region has 14 residues. V lost 1 base, J lost 1 base, and 0 bases stayed unmatched.

The sample holds a few counts of this clone. J is TRBJ2-7 and V is TRBV10-2, with 8 bases aligning to TRBD2. The CDR3 is made up of 14 amino acids. Per germline, CDR1 WSHSY and CDR2 SAAADI. The ends lost 2 bases at V and 2 bases at J; junction bases unmatched: 2. This CDR3 reads CASSETSGPYEQYF. CDR3 coding DNA: TGCGCCAGCAGTGAGACTAGCGGCCCCTACGAGCAGTACTTC.